The following is a T cell receptor (beta chain) sequence with its context. The ends were cut back, 5 bases at V and 0 bases at J, with 11 bases in the middle. CDR1 and CDR2 from the germline V gene are SEHNR and FQNEAQ (reference sequence). This CDR3 has 15 residues. The sample belongs to a study of technical replicates of blood from several donors. Here immunoSEQ multiplex PCR was the method, and the copy in TCRdb shows in-frame clones only, minus some. The data hold over 70,000 clones, with 80% to 95% observed a single time. The sample was T cells isolated from PBMCs. The TCR comes from a human donor in good health. The rearrangement uses TRBV7-9 and TRBJ1-5, with TRBD1 as a possible D gene (6 bases). As DNA, the CDR3 is TGTGCCAGCAGCGTAGGGACAATTAGCAATCAGCCCCAGCATTTT. Its protein product is CASSVGTISNQPQHF.